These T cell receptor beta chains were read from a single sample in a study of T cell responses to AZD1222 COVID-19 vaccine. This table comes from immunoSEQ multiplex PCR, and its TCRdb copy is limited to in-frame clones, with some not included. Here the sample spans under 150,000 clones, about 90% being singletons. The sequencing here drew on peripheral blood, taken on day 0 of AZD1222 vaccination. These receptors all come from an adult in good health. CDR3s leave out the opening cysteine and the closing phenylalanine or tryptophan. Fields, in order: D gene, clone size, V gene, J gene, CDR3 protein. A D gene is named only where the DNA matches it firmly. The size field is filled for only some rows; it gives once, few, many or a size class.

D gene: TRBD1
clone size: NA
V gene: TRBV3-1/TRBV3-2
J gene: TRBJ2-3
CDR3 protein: ASSIRQGIADTQY

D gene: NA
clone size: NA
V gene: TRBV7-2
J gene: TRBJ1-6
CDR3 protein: ASSYGTSGSPLH

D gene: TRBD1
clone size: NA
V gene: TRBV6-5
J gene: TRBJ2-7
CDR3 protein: ASSRGQGLSYEQY

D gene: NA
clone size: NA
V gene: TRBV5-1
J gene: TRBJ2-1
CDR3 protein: ASSLGNRTPSYNEQF

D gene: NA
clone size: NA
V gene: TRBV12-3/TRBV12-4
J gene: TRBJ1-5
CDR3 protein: ASSFGGFQPQH

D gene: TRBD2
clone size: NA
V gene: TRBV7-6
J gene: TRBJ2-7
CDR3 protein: ASSLDLGGAYEQY

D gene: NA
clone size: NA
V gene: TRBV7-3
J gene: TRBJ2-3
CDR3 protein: ASSRSGVSTDTQY

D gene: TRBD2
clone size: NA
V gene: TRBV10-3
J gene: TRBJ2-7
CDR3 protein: ATISRAGGESSYEQY

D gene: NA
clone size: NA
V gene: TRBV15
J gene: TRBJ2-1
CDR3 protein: ATSPGPLSPNEQF

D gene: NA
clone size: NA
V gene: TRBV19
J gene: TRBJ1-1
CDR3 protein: ASSMGGTNTEAF

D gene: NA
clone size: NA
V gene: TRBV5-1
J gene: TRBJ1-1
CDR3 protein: ASSPMGDVNTEAF

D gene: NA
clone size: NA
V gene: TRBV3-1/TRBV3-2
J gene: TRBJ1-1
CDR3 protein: ASSQERRTEAF

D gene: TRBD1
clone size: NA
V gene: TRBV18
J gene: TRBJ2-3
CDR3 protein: ASSPPPGQGDTQY

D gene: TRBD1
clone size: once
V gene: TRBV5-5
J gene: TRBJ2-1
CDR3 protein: ASSLDRGLQF

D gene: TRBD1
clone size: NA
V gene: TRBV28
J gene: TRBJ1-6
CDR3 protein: ASSSPGTGANSPLH

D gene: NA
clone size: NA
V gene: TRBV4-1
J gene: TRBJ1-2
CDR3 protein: ASSQVTGANGYT

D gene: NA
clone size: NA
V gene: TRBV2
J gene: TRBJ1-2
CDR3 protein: ASSNQGFDGYT

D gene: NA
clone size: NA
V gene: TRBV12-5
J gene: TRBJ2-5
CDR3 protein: ASARLGETQY

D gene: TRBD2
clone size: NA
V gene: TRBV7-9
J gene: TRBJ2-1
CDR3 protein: ASSLTSGSYDEQF

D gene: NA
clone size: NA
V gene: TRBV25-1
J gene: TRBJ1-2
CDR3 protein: ASTPSPNYGYT

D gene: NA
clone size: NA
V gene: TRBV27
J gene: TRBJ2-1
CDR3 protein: ASSAPGLASEQF

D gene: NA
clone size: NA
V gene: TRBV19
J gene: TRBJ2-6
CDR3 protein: ASSISGGSLSSGANVLT

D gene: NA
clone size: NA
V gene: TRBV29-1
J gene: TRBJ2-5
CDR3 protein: SVGHQETQY

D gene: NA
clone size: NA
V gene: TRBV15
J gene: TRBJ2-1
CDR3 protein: ATSRGIGPPNEQF

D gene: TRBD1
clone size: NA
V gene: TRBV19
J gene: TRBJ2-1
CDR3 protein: ASRDRGRMF